The present T cell receptor (beta chain) was sequenced within a study of shared clonotypes between healthy human individuals. About the study: The cohort comprised a couple of women and a few men. Their ages spanned 18 to 49 years.

Germline assignment: CDR1 MDHEN and CDR2 SYDVKM. Between the trimmed V and J ends, which lost 7 bases and 1 base, there was a span of 17 bases. This CDR3 is built from 15 residues. Several immunoSEQ plates held equal portions of the genomic DNA taken from each subset. Some clones are missing from TCRdb's copy, which holds only in-frame ones; the method was immunoSEQ multiplex PCR. The table has 1 million to 1.2 million clones, approximately 77% seen once. Study results and caveats: Estimated richness values were generally larger in naive subsets than in memory subsets.

Donors comprised only Caucasian adults living in Nashville, Tennessee. About this clone: The antigen remains undetermined.

The chain combines TRBV28 with TRBJ2-7; D might be TRBD1 or TRBD2, each matching 5 bases. This TCR was sampled from a man between 18 and 35 years old in good health. Some clones in this sample may be carry-over from other donors' samples. Sequencing used memory CD4+ T cells from PBMCs. The subset here: CD45RA-negative fraction. CDR3 amino acids: CASTSTWGWSYEQYF. The CDR3 DNA reads as TGTGCCAGCACCTCGACCTGGGGGTGGTCCTACGAGCAGTACTTC.